Listed below are T cell receptor beta chains from one sample, sequenced in a study of blood T cell repertoires in COVID-19. Clones were sequenced by immunoSEQ multiplex PCR, and TCRdb holds only the in-frame ones, with some missing. Of tens of thousands of clones in the sample, around 83% are singletons; the top ten hold less than 10%. Sample: peripheral blood. The source is a human donor in a cohort sampled during active COVID-19. CDR3s include the opening cysteine and the closing phenylalanine or tryptophan. The D gene is left open where the match is weak. Clone size is shown for a subset of rows, as once, few, many or a class of expanded clone.

- | TRBJ1-2 | TRBV28 | few | CASSLAPGANYGYTF | TGTGCCAGCAGTTTAGCCCCAGGGGCGAACTATGGCTACACCTTC
- | TRBJ1-4 | TRBV3-1/TRBV3-2 | - | CASSQGWGGKLFF | TGTGCCAGCAGCCAAGGATGGGGAGGAAAACTGTTTTTT
- | TRBJ1-2 | TRBV7-8 | few | CASSLGALRYGYTF | TGTGCCAGCAGCTTAGGAGCATTGCGATATGGCTACACCTTC
- | TRBJ2-5 | TRBV6-6 | once | CASSYEGVKRTQYF | TGTGCCAGCAGTTACGAGGGAGTCAAGAGAACCCAGTACTTC
- | TRBJ1-5 | TRBV19 | - | CASSHAQGKPQHF | TGTGCCAGTAGTCATGCTCAGGGTAAGCCCCAGCATTTT
- | TRBJ1-2 | TRBV6-4 | - | CASSDGGEALYGYTF | TGTGCCAGCAGTGACGGGGGGGAGGCCCTCTATGGCTACACCTTC
- | TRBJ1-1 | TRBV3-1/TRBV3-2 | - | CASSQTRQVVNTEAFF | TGTGCCAGCAGCCAAACCAGACAGGTCGTGAACACTGAAGCTTTCTTT
TRBD1 | TRBJ1-2 | TRBV12-3/TRBV12-4 | - | CASSLTGLGGYTF | TGTGCCAGCAGTTTGACAGGGTTGGGAGGCTACACCTTC
- | TRBJ2-2 | TRBV18 | few | CASSPGRSTGELFF | TGTGCCAGCTCACCAGGGAGGAGCACCGGGGAGCTGTTTTTT
- | TRBJ1-5 | TRBV7-9 | once | CASSLATGFSNQPQHF | TGTGCCAGCAGCTTAGCAACGGGGTTCAGCAATCAGCCCCAGCATTTT
TRBD2 | TRBJ2-5 | TRBV4-1 | - | CASSPRTGLAVIETQYF | TGCGCCAGCAGCCCTCGCACTGGACTAGCGGTAATTGAGACCCAGTACTTC
TRBD1 | TRBJ1-1 | TRBV30 | - | CAWDRGENTEAFF | TGTGCCTGGGACAGGGGGGAGAACACTGAAGCTTTCTTT
- | TRBJ2-7 | TRBV10-3 | - | CAISEAHSYEQYF | TGTGCCATCAGTGAAGCCCATTCCTACGAGCAGTACTTC
- | TRBJ2-7 | TRBV18 | - | CASSPYGQGDEQYF | TGTGCCAGCTCACCGTACGGCCAGGGTGACGAGCAGTACTTC
- | TRBJ1-1 | TRBV6-5 | - | CASIGLANTEAFF | TGTGCCAGCATCGGACTGGCCAACACTGAAGCTTTCTTT
- | TRBJ2-7 | TRBV7-8 | once | CASSLGRERNYEQYF | TGTGCCAGCAGCTTAGGTAGGGAGCGGAACTACGAGCAGTACTTC
- | TRBJ1-2 | TRBV5-1 | - | CASSLELFSYGYTF | TGCGCCAGCAGCTTGGAGCTCTTTTCCTATGGCTACACCTTC
- | TRBJ1-1 | TRBV9 | - | CASSVDWNTEAFF | TGTGCCAGCAGCGTAGACTGGAACACTGAAGCTTTCTTT
TRBD1 | TRBJ2-1 | TRBV30 | - | CAWSHRGRTGWVF | TGTGCCTGGAGTCACAGGGGGCGGACCGGCTGGGTCTTC
- | TRBJ1-2 | TRBV6-4 | - | CASSDGDSDGGYTF | TGTGCCAGCAGTGATGGGGACTCCGACGGGGGCTACACCTTC
- | TRBJ2-5 | TRBV19 | - | CASSIATGQETQYF | TGTGCCAGTAGTATAGCGACAGGTCAAGAGACCCAGTACTTC
TRBD2 | TRBJ2-3 | TRBV4-3 | - | CASSAGEGTDTQYF | TGCGCCAGCAGTGCGGGAGAGGGTACAGATACGCAGTATTTT
TRBD2 | TRBJ2-2 | TRBV6-2/TRBV6-3 | few | CASSSTSGTGELFF | TGTGCCAGCAGTTCGACTAGCGGTACCGGGGAGCTGTTTTTT
TRBD1 | TRBJ2-1 | TRBV2 | - | CASIRTGSYNEQFF | TGTGCCAGCATCAGGACAGGCTCCTACAATGAGCAGTTCTTC
TRBD2 | TRBJ2-7 | TRBV18 | few | CASSPLNQAGVGEQYF | TGTGCCAGCTCACCACTAAACCAAGCGGGAGTAGGCGAGCAGTACTTC
- | TRBJ1-1 | TRBV6-2/TRBV6-3 | - | CASSLQWSNTEAFF | TGTGCCAGCAGCCTACAGTGGTCGAACACTGAAGCTTTCTTT
TRBD1 | TRBJ1-5 | TRBV24-1 | - | CATSGQGEAQPQHF | TGTGCCACCAGTGGACAGGGTGAGGCTCAGCCCCAGCATTTT
- | TRBJ2-3 | TRBV5-1 | - | CASSQLQVSSTDTQYF | TGCGCCAGCAGCCAATTACAGGTTTCAAGCACAGATACGCAGTATTTT
TRBD2 | TRBJ2-1 | TRBV14 | once | CASSPAGGRSYNEQFF | TGTGCCAGCAGTCCCGCGGGAGGGAGATCCTACAATGAGCAGTTCTTC
- | TRBJ1-1 | TRBV25-1 | few | CASSTPGPAGTEAFF | TGTGCCAGCAGTACCCCCGGACCGGCGGGGACTGAAGCTTTCTTT
TRBD1 | TRBJ1-5 | TRBV28 | - | CATTGAGSNQPQHF | TGTGCCACCACAGGGGCAGGGAGCAATCAGCCCCAGCATTTT
TRBD1 | TRBJ2-7 | TRBV9 | - | CASSGLGTGGEQYF | TGTGCCAGCAGCGGCCTCGGGACAGGGGGGGAGCAGTACTTC
- | TRBJ2-5 | TRBV5-1 | - | CASSSGTSQETQYF | TGCGCCAGCAGCTCGGGGACTTCTCAAGAGACCCAGTACTTC
TRBD2 | TRBJ2-3 | TRBV5-1 | - | CASSSLAGEGTDTQYF | TGCGCCAGCAGCTCACTAGCGGGTGAGGGGACAGATACGCAGTATTTT
TRBD1 | TRBJ1-6 | TRBV7-2 | - | CASSLGGQGRNSPLHF | TGTGCCAGCAGCTTAGGGGGACAGGGGAGGAATTCACCCCTCCACTTT
- | TRBJ2-1 | TRBV28 | - | CASSLSSGSTRSYNEQFF | TGTGCCAGCAGTTTGAGTAGCGGATCAACCAGGTCCTACAATGAGCAGTTCTTC
TRBD1 | TRBJ1-2 | TRBV28 | - | CASSLSGGQVNYGYTF | TGTGCCAGCAGTTTATCAGGGGGACAGGTTAACTATGGCTACACCTTC
- | TRBJ2-2 | TRBV6-5 | medium-sized | CASSYSSENTGELFF | TGTGCCAGCAGTTACTCGAGTGAGAACACCGGGGAGCTGTTTTTT
- | TRBJ2-2 | TRBV24-1 | - | CATSVTDSNTGELFF | TGTGCCACCAGTGTGACAGACTCGAACACCGGGGAGCTGTTTTTT
- | TRBJ2-3 | TRBV7-9 | few | CASIPPVGNTDTQYF | TGTGCCAGCATCCCCCCTGTCGGGAATACAGATACGCAGTATTTT
- | TRBJ2-7 | TRBV11-2 | - | CASSLATYEQYF | TGTGCCAGCAGCTTAGCTACTTACGAGCAGTACTTC